This T cell receptor beta chain was observed in a study of tumor-infiltrating lymphocytes in primary liver carcinoma. Study summary: Participating patients were men and women between 30 and 69 years old.

There are 16 residues in the CDR3. Germline loops: CDR1 MGHRA, CDR2 YSYEKL. V was shortened by 0 bases and J by 5 bases, with 17 bases between the two germline ends. This clonotype has just a few counts. Researchers drew blood RNA from unsorted whole blood and extracted germline DNA as well. The patients lived with chronic HBV infection and had not yet received any treatment. A constant-region primer primed TCR beta cDNA synthesis from 400 to 550 ng of total RNA. Slightly modified ARM-PCR, run as three nested multiplex PCR rounds, produced the TCR beta libraries. A C-beta reverse primer and TRBV1-TRBV30 forward primers served in each of the first two PCR rounds, at approximately 10 cycles apiece. One entry per CDR3 protein, called by TCRdb with MiXCR from the multiplex PCR reads. Counted here are 180,000 or so distinct CDR3 sequences, about 60% occurring once; the ten biggest clones make up around 74%.

Sequenced input: peripheral blood. The V and J genes are TRBV4-1 and TRBJ2-7; D possibly uses TRBD1 or TRBD2 (5 bases each). The sequence was obtained from a man aged 40-49 years with primary liver carcinoma and hepatitis B virus infection. DNA for the CDR3: TGCGCCAGCAGCCAAGAGTCCAGACCGGGACGGAACGAGCAGTACTTC. It is translated as CASSQESRPGRNEQYF.